The T cell receptor (beta chain) under discussion was sequenced for a study listed by TCRdb under 2016. Counted from cysteine to phenylalanine, this CDR3 has 14 amino acids. The sequence is cut down to CDR3 DNA, 42 bases in frame from base 1. V gives up 1 base and J gives up 3 bases, and the segment between their germline ends measures 6 bases. CDR1 and CDR2, looked up from the germline V gene, are SGHNT and YENEEA. Library prep was done by RT-PCR. Sequencer: Illumina MiSeq. TCRdb reran the public reads through fastp at Q25 and MiXCR, keeping productive beta chains. Duplicate CDR3 protein sequences are folded into a single record with the most common DNA and genes. The sample table shows about 680,000 distinct CDR3 sequences, and approximately 14% are seen once. The top ten clones comprise roughly 3.6% of the sample. This clonotype was seen a handful of times. What antigen it recognizes has not been identified. Per-base quality was not reported, and no clone a single base away is much larger than it.

The rearrangement combines TRBV11-3 with TRBJ2-2; no D gene can be assigned with confidence. The sequencing input was memory CD4+ T cells from blood. This clonotype originated in a female donor in good health, serving as a healthy control. The nucleotide sequence is given as TGTGCCAGCAGCTTAGCTGAGGACACCGGGGAGCTGTTTTTT. Translated, this is CASSLAEDTGELFF.